This note documents a single T cell receptor beta chain sequence. Its antigen is unidentified. 60 Vbeta and 13 Jbeta primers were used in PCR. The assay was immunoSEQ multiplex PCR, and TCRdb's table has in-frame clones only and misses some. The table shows about 130,000 clones, with about 80% occurring only once. Germline V gives CDR1 SGHNT, CDR2 YYREEE (reference sequence). Trimming took 4 bases from V and 4 from J, leaving 14 bases between them. The CDR3 has 14 amino acids. The sample belongs to a study of cytomegalovirus exposure and HLA in healthy donors. Notes on the study in general: Reports indicate that TCR beta sequences accurately predicted the HLA-A and HLA-B alleles of most subjects.

The chain carries TRBV5-4 and TRBJ2-5, with a weak D call TRBD2 (7 bases). The clonotype comes from a middle-aged man in good health and CMV-seronegative. Sequenced sample: PBMCs. DNA for the CDR3: TGTGCCAGCAGCACAATGGGGGGGGCAGAGACCCAGTACTTC. Protein product: CASSTMGGAETQYF.